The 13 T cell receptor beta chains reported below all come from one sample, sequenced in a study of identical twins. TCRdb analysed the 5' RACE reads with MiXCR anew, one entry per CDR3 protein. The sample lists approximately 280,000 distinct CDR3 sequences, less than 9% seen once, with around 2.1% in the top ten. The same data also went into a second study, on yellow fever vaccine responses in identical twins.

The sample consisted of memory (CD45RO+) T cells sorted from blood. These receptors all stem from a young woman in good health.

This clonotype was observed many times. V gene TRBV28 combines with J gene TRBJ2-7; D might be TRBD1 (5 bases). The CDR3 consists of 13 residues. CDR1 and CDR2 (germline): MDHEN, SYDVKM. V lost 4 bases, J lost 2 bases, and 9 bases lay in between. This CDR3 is CASSSLGPYEQYF. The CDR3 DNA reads TGTGCCAGCAGTTCCCTGGGGCCCTACGAGCAGTACTTC. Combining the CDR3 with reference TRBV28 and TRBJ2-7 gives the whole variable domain DVKVTQSSRYLVKRTGEKVFLECVQDMDHENMFWYRQDPGLGLRLIYFSYDVKMKEKGDIPEGYSVSREKKERFSLILESASTNQTSMYLCASSSLGPYEQYFGPGTRLTVT.

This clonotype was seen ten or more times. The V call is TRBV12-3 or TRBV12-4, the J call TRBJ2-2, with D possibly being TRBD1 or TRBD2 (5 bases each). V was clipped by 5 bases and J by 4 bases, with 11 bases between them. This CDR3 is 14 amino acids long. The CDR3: CASSRGAGTGELFF. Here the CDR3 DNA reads TGTGCCAGCAGTAGAGGGGCCGGCACCGGGGAGCTGTTTTTT.

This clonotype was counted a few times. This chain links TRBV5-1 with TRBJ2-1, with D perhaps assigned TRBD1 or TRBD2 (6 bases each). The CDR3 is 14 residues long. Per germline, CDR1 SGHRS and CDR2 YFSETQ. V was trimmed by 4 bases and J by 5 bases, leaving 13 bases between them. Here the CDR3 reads CASSTGAGDNEQFF. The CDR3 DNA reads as TGCGCCAGCAGCACGGGGGCAGGCGACAATGAGCAGTTCTTC.

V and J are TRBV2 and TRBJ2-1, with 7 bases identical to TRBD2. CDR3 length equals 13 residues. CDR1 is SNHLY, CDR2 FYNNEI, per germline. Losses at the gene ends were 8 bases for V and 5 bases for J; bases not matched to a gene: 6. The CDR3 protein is CASGGRGNNEQFF. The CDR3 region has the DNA TGTGCCAGCGGCGGGAGAGGGAACAATGAGCAGTTCTTC.

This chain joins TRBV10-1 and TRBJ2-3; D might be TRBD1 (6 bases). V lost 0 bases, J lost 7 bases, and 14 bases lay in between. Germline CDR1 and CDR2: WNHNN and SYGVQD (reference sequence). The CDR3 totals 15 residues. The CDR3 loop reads CASSESGGILNTQYF. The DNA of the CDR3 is TGCGCCAGCAGTGAGTCTGGGGGCATACTAAATACGCAGTATTTT.

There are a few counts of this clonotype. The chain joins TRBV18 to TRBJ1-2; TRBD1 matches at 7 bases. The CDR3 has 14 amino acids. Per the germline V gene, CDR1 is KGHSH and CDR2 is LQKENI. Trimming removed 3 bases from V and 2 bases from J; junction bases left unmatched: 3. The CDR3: CASSPDRLNYGYTF. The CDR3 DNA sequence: TGTGCCAGCTCACCGGACAGGCTCAACTATGGCTACACCTTC. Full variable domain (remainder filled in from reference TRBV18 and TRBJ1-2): NAGVMQNPRHLVRRRGQEARLRCSPMKGHSHVYWYRQLPEEGLKFMVYLQKENIIDESGMPKERFSAEFPKEGPSILRIQQVVRGDSAAYFCASSPDRLNYGYTFGSGTRLTVV.

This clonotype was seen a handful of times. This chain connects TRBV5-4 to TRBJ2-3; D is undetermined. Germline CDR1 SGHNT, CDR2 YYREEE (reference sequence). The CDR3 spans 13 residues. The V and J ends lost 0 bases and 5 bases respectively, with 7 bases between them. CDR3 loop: CASSLDLRDTQYF. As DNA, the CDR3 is TGTGCCAGCAGCTTGGATTTACGAGATACGCAGTATTTT.

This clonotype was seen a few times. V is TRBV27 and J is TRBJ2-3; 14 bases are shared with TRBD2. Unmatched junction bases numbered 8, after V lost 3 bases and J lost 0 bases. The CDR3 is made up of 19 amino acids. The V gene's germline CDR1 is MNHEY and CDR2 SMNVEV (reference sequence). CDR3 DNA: TGTGCCAGCAGTTTGGACCCGGGACTAGCGGGGGCGAGCACAGATACGCAGTATTTT. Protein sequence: CASSLDPGLAGASTDTQYF.

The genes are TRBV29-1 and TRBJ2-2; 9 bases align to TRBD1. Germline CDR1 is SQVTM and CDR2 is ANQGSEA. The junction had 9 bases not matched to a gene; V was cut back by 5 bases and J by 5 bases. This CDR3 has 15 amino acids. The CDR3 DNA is TGCAGCGTTAAAACCCAGACAGGGGGTACCGGGGAGCTGTTTTTT. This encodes CSVKTQTGGTGELFF.

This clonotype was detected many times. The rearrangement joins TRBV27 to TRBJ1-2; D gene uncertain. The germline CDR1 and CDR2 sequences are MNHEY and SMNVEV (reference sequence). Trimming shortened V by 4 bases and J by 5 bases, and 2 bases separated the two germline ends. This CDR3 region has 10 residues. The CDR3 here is CASSYYGYTF. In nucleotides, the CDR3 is TGTGCCAGCAGTTATTATGGCTACACCTTC.

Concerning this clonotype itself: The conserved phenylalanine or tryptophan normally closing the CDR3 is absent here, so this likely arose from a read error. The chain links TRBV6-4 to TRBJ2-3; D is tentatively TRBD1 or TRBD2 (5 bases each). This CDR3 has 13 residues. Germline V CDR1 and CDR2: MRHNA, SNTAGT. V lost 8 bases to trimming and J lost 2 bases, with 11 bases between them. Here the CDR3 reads CASRDLLTDTQYL. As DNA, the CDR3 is TGTGCCAGCCGGGACCTCCTCACAGATACGCAGTATCTT.

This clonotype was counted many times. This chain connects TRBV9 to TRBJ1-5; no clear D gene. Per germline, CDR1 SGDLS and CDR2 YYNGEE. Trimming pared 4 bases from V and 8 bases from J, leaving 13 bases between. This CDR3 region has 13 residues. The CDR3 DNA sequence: TGTGCCAGCAGCTTCTCTGACGGAGAGCCCCAGCATTTT. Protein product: CASSFSDGEPQHF. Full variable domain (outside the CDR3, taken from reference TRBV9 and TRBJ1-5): DSGVTQTPKHLITATGQRVTLRCSPRSGDLSVYWYQQSLDQGLQFLIQYYNGEERAKGNILERFSAQQFPDLHSELNLSSLELGDSALYFCASSFSDGEPQHFGDGTRLSIL.

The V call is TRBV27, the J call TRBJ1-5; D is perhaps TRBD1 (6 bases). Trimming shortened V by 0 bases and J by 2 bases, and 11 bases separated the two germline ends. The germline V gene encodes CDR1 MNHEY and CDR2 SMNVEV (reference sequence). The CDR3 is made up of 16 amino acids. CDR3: CASSLSRQGRNQPQHF. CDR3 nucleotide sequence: TGTGCCAGCAGTTTATCCAGGCAGGGGCGCAATCAGCCCCAGCATTTT.